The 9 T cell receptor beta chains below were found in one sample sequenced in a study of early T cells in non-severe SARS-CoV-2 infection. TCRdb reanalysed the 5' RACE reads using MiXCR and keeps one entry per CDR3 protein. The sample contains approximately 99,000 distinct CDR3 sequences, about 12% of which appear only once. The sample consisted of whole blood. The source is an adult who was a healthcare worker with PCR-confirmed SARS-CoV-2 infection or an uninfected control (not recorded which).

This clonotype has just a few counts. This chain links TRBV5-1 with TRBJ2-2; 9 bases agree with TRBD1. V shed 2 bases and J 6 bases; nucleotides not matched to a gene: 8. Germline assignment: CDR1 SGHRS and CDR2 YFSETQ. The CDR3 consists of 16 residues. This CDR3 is CASSFGQGKVAGELFF. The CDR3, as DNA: TGCGCCAGCAGCTTTGGACAGGGGAAAGTAGCCGGGGAGCTGTTTTTT.

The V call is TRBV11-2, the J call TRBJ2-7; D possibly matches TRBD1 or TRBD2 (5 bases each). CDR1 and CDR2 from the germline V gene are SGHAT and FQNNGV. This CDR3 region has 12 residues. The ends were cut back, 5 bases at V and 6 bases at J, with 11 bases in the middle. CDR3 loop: CASSPEGSEQYF. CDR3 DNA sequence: TGTGCCAGCAGCCCCGAGGGGAGCGAGCAGTACTTC. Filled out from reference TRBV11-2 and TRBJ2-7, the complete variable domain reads EAGVAQSPRYKIIEKRQSVAFWCNPISGHATLYWYQQILGQGPKLLIQFQNNGVVDDSQLPKDRFSAERLKGVDSTLKIQPAKLEDSAVYLCASSPEGSEQYFGPGTRLTVT.

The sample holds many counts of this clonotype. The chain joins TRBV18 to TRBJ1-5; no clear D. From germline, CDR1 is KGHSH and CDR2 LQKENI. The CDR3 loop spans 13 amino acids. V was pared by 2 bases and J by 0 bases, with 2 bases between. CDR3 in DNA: TGTGCCAGCTCACCAAATAGCAATCAGCCCCAGCATTTT. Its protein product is CASSPNSNQPQHF.

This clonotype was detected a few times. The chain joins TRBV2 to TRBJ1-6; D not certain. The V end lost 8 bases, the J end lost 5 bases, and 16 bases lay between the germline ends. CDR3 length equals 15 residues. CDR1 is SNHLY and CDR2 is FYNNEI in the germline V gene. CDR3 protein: CASRTETNNNSPLHF. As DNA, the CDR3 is TGTGCCAGCCGAACCGAGACTAATAATAATTCACCCCTCCACTTT.

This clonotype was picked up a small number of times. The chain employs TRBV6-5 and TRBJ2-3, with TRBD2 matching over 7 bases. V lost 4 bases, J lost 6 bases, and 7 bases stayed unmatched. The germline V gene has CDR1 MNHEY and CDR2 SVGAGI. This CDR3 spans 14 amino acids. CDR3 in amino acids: CASSSLRGEDTQYF. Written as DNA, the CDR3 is TGTGCCAGCAGTTCACTTCGGGGGGAGGATACGCAGTATTTT.

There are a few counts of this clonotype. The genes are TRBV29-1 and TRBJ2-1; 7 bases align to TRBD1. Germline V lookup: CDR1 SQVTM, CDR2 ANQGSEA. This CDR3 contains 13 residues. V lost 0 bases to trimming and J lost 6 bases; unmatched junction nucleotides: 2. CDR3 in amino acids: CSVEETGSNEQFF. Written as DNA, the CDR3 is TGCAGCGTTGAAGAGACAGGGAGCAATGAGCAGTTCTTC.

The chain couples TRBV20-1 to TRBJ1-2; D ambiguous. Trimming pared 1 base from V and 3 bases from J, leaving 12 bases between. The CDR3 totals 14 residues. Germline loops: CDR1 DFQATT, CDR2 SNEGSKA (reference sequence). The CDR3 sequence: CSARVGPLYYGYTF. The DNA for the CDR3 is TGCAGTGCTAGAGTCGGTCCCCTCTACTATGGCTACACCTTC.

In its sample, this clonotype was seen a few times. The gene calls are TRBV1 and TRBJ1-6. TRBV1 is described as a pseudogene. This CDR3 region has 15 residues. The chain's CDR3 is CTRAFQPSYNSPLHF. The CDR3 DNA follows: TGCACCAGAGCCTTTCAGCCATCTTATAATTCACCCCTCCACTTT.

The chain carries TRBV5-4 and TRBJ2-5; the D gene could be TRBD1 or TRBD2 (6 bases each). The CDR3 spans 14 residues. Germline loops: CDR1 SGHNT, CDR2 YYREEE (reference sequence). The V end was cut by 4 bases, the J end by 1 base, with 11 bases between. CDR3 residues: CASSGGPFQETQYF. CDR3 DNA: TGTGCCAGCAGCGGGGGGCCCTTCCAAGAGACCCAGTACTTC.